The rows below give T cell receptor beta chains drawn from one sample of a study of a mutant IDH1 vaccine in newly diagnosed glioma. Generated by immunoSEQ multiplex PCR, the TCRdb table keeps only in-frame clones and is missing some. The sample carries almost 85,000 clones, 65% to 90% recorded once. The antigens for these receptors are not known. The sample was PBMCs, taken from a glioma patient whose treatment included an IDH1 peptide vaccine. Receptors were obtained from a man aged 25 to 40 with glioma. Some clones in this sample may be carry-over from other donors' samples. Both conserved end residues are part of each CDR3. D genes are given only for firm matches. Clone size, where shown, is once, few, many, or a class for clones that have expanded.

j_call d_call clone_size v_call cdr3_aa cdr3_nt
TRBJ2-7 NA NA TRBV29-1 CSVERADGYEQYF TGCAGCGTTGAAAGGGCGGACGGCTACGAGCAGTACTTC
TRBJ1-2 TRBD1 NA TRBV5-1 CASSARTGGEDGYTF TGCGCCAGCAGCGCGAGGACAGGGGGCGAGGATGGCTACACCTTC
TRBJ2-1 NA NA TRBV27 CASSLRGPPSYNEQFF TGTGCCAGCAGTCTTCGGGGGCCCCCCTCCTACAATGAGCAGTTCTTC
TRBJ2-7 NA NA TRBV28 CASSLSGVASYEQYF TGTGCCAGCAGTCTCTCGGGGGTGGCCTCCTACGAGCAGTACTTC
TRBJ2-6 NA NA TRBV5-1 CASSLSNLGFSGANVLTF TGCGCCAGCAGCTTGTCCAATCTTGGGTTCTCTGGGGCCAACGTCCTGACTTTC
TRBJ1-1 NA NA TRBV7-9 CASRDTRLRGEAFF TGTGCCAGCAGAGATACCCGCCTCAGGGGAGAAGCTTTCTTT
TRBJ1-6 NA NA TRBV5-8 CASSRGDKSSYNSPLHF TGTGCCAGCAGCCGGGGGGACAAGAGCTCCTATAATTCACCCCTCCACTTT
TRBJ1-2 TRBD1 NA TRBV2 CASSEGGTGGDGYTF TGTGCCAGCAGTGAAGGGGGGACAGGGGGCGATGGCTACACCTTC
TRBJ2-6 TRBD1 NA TRBV9 CASSFRQGAAGANVLTF TGTGCCAGCAGCTTCCGACAGGGGGCGGCTGGGGCCAACGTCCTGACTTTC
TRBJ1-1 NA NA TRBV2 CASSDDGITEAFF TGTGCCAGCAGTGATGACGGAATCACTGAAGCTTTCTTT
TRBJ1-4 NA NA TRBV20-1 CSAQGSEKLFF TGCAGTGCTCAGGGTAGCGAAAAACTGTTTTTT
TRBJ2-1 TRBD2 NA TRBV18 CASSLSGSSYNEQFF TGTGCCAGCTCACTGAGCGGGAGCTCCTACAATGAGCAGTTCTTC
TRBJ1-1 NA NA TRBV2 CASRDSPNTEAFF TGTGCCAGCCGGGACTCTCCGAACACTGAAGCTTTCTTT
TRBJ1-5 TRBD1 NA TRBV27 CASRQGGSNQPQHF TGTGCCAGCAGACAGGGGGGGAGCAATCAGCCCCAGCATTTT
TRBJ1-2 TRBD1 NA TRBV27 CASSFTSGGVHGYTF TGTGCCAGCAGTTTTACCTCAGGGGGGGTCCATGGCTACACCTTC
TRBJ2-7 NA few TRBV6-1 CAGGWASGVSYEQYF TGTGCCGGGGGGTGGGCGAGCGGCGTTTCCTACGAGCAGTACTTC
TRBJ1-1 TRBD1 NA TRBV23-1 CASSQTGANTEAFF TGCGCCAGCAGTCAAACAGGGGCGAACACTGAAGCTTTCTTT